This entry describes one T cell receptor (beta chain). This sample is drawn from a study of blood T cell repertoires in COVID-19. For the study at large: Sample material is recorded as cDNA or gDNA derived from T cells, B-cell-depleted T cells, or PBMCs.

In the original processing: Amplified reference gene primers provided the basis for estimating nucleated cell counts. Data came from immunoSEQ multiplex PCR; TCRdb stores just in-frame clones and leaves some out. V and J calls and clone size are those listed in that table; D and trimming were worked out from the DNA. The sample shows more than 200,000 clones, 84% of them seen only once. V gave up 2 bases and J gave up 5 bases; unmatched junction bases: 9. Germline-derived CDR1 and CDR2 are MDHEN and SYDVKM. This CDR3 is 17 amino acids long. The clonotype was recovered from a man between 45 and 60 years old with active or convalescent COVID-19. The sequencing input was peripheral blood. The rearrangement links TRBV28 to TRBJ2-5; 12 bases match TRBD1. The DNA for the CDR3 is TGTGCCAGCAGTTTAGGGGGGACAGGGGGCATGAGTGAGACCCAGTACTTC. Protein product: CASSLGGTGGMSETQYF. The complete variable domain, with remaining parts taken from reference TRBV28 and TRBJ2-5, reads DVKVTQSSRYLVKRTGEKVFLECVQDMDHENMFWYRQDPGLGLRLIYFSYDVKMKEKGDIPEGYSVSREKKERFSLILESASTNQTSMYLCASSLGGTGGMSETQYFGPGTRLLVL.